One sample yielded the 14 T cell receptor beta chains listed below, sequenced in a study of T-cell memory formation after mild COVID-19. TCRdb re-derived calls from the 5' RACE reads in MiXCR, one entry per CDR3 protein. This table holds 350,000 to 450,000 distinct CDR3 sequences, roughly 20% found once. Source material: PBMCs or a T cell subset sorted from them (not recorded which). These receptors were collected from an adult woman who had mild COVID-19 (a few samples of this study predate the infection). Cell type and time point are not known.

This clonotype was detected a few times. The chain links TRBV7-2 to TRBJ1-1; possibly TRBD1 for D (5 bases). This CDR3 contains 15 residues. CDR1 is SGHTA and CDR2 is FQGNSA in the germline V gene. The V gene lost 0 bases and the J gene lost 1 base, with 9 bases spanning the gap. The CDR3 sequence is CASSLAGTGNTEAFF. The CDR3 DNA reads as TGTGCCAGCAGCTTAGCCGGGACGGGGAACACTGAAGCTTTCTTT.

This clonotype turned up a few times. V gene TRBV4-2 combines with J gene TRBJ1-2; TRBD1 agrees at 7 bases. In germline, CDR1 is LGHNA, CDR2 YNFKEQ. The V segment lost 0 bases and the J segment 2 bases; nucleotides outside the gene matches: 6. This CDR3 has 16 amino acids. CDR3 in amino acids: CASSQDSGGANYGYTF. The CDR3 region has the DNA TGTGCCAGCAGCCAAGATTCAGGGGGGGCCAACTATGGCTACACCTTC.

Many counts were recorded for this clonotype. The chain carries TRBV29-1 and TRBJ2-1; D perhaps matches TRBD1 (5 bases). Germline values: CDR1 SQVTM, CDR2 ANQGSEA. The CDR3 consists of 12 residues. The V end lost 3 bases, the J end lost 12 bases, and 15 bases lay between the germline ends. CDR3 sequence: CSVDQDTPGQFF. The CDR3 bases are TGCAGCGTTGATCAGGACACTCCAGGGCAGTTCTTC.

The V gene is TRBV5-1, the J gene TRBJ2-3; 10 bases are a match to TRBD2. This CDR3 has 17 residues. CDR1 and CDR2 from the germline V gene are SGHRS and YFSETQ. The V gene end was trimmed by 0 bases and the J gene end by 3 bases; junction bases not matched to a gene: 7. CDR3: CASSLARTSGTTDTQYF. The CDR3, as DNA: TGCGCCAGCAGCTTGGCGAGGACTAGCGGAACAACAGATACGCAGTATTTT.

This chain uses TRBV7-9 with TRBJ1-5, with D perhaps matching TRBD1 (5 bases). The V and J ends lost 1 base and 7 bases respectively, with 11 bases between them. Germline CDR1 reads SEHNR; CDR2 reads FQNEAQ (reference sequence). The CDR3 totals 14 residues. The CDR3 DNA reads as TGTGCCAGCAGCTTAGTAGGGGAGGGACAGCCCCAGCATTTT. This gives the protein CASSLVGEGQPQHF.

The chain combines TRBV2 with TRBJ1-1; D gene ambiguous. CDR1 and CDR2 (germline): SNHLY, FYNNEI. Between the trimmed V and J ends, which lost 7 bases and 0 bases, there was a span of 9 bases. This CDR3 spans 13 amino acids. The CDR3 DNA is TGTGCCAGCAAGAGCAGAATGAACACTGAAGCTTTCTTT. It encodes CASKSRMNTEAFF.

This chain connects TRBV20-1 to TRBJ2-1; D uncertain. This CDR3 has 13 residues. Germline V lookup: CDR1 DFQATT, CDR2 SNEGSKA (reference sequence). V shed 0 bases and J shed 5 bases, with 8 bases lying between them. For the CDR3, the DNA is TGCAGTGCTAGAGATCGGGCGAACAATGAGCAGTTCTTC. This encodes CSARDRANNEQFF.

CDR3 sequence reads: CASSRSGTSGYNEQFF. The CDR3 DNA reads TGTGCCAGCAGTCGCTCCGGGACTAGCGGGTACAATGAGCAGTTCTTC. The chain has TRBV6-5 and TRBJ2-1; 12 bases line up with TRBD2. Germline CDR1 is MNHEY and CDR2 is SVGAGI. Trimming at V came to 5 bases and at J to 4 bases, leaving 6 bases not matched to a gene. The CDR3 covers 16 residues.

V is TRBV28 and J is TRBJ2-7; 15 nucleotides align to TRBD2. The CDR3 sequence is 19 residues long. V trimming: 5 bases; J trimming: 3 bases; junction bases outside the gene matches: 14. Germline lookup yields CDR1 MDHEN and CDR2 SYDVKM. In DNA form, the CDR3 reads TGTGCCAGCAGTACCCCCGGGACTAGCGGGGGGAGGGGCCTCTACGAGCAGTACTTC. Its protein product is CASSTPGTSGGRGLYEQYF.

The table lists this clonotype with a few counts. The CDR3: CASSLTSGGIADTQYF. CDR3 coding DNA: TGCGCCAGCAGCTTGACTAGCGGGGGGATCGCAGATACGCAGTATTTT. The chain couples TRBV5-1 to TRBJ2-3, with 12 bases aligning to TRBD2. Germline V gives CDR1 SGHRS, CDR2 YFSETQ. V lost 1 base and J lost 4; bases outside the gene matches: 4. The CDR3 covers 16 residues.

This sequence joins TRBV7-2 and TRBJ2-7; D may be TRBD2 (5 bases). Germline-derived CDR1 and CDR2 are SGHTA and FQGNSA. V lost 4 bases to trimming and J lost 1 base, with 14 bases between them. CDR3 length: 15 residues. The chain's CDR3 is CASSSEGSLSYEQYF. CDR3 bases: TGTGCCAGCAGCTCTGAGGGTTCCCTATCCTACGAGCAGTACTTC.

The chain has TRBV27 and TRBJ1-1; 10 bases fit TRBD1. This CDR3 has 14 residues. V dropped 5 bases and J dropped 5; count of bases not matched to a gene: 5. CDR1 and CDR2 from the germline V gene are MNHEY and SMNVEV (reference sequence). Here the CDR3 reads CASSDRGRRTEAFF. In DNA form, the CDR3 reads TGTGCCAGCAGTGACAGGGGGCGTCGGACTGAAGCTTTCTTT.

The genes are TRBV27 and TRBJ1-1, with a possible D match to TRBD1 (6 bases). The CDR3 has 15 amino acids. V lost 5 bases and J 5 bases, leaving 18 bases between the germline ends. Germline V CDR1 and CDR2: MNHEY, SMNVEV (reference sequence). CDR3 region: CASSPGTLKVTEAFF. CDR3 DNA: TGTGCCAGCAGTCCCGGGACACTGAAAGTTACTGAAGCTTTCTTT.

V usage is TRBV2 and J usage is TRBJ1-4; the match to TRBD1 covers 9 bases. The germline CDR1 and CDR2 sequences are SNHLY and FYNNEI. The CDR3 runs to 14 residues. V lost 6 bases and J lost 7; bases outside the gene matches: 6. The CDR3 region is CASRVQGAFEKLFF. The CDR3 coding sequence is TGTGCCAGCAGGGTACAGGGGGCTTTTGAAAAACTGTTTTTT.